These T cell receptor beta chains were read from a single sample in a study of identical twins. TCRdb re-analysed the 5' RACE reads in MiXCR, keeping a single row per CDR3 protein. The sample includes roughly 700,000 distinct CDR3 sequences, 8.6% of them seen just once. These sequences were also reported in another study, on yellow fever vaccine responses in identical twins.

Sequences were obtained from PBMCs. Every receptor here comes from a woman aged 18 to 35 in good health. The CDR3 runs from the conserved cysteine through the conserved F or W. The D gene is left open where the match is weak. The size of a clone is reported for some rows only, either as once, few or many, or as a class for expanded clones.

clone size	D gene	J gene	V gene	CDR3 DNA	CDR3 protein
many	TRBD2	TRBJ2-7	TRBV7-8	TGTGCCAGCAGCCTACTAGCGGGCGAGCAGTACTTC	CASSLLAGEQYF
few	TRBD1	TRBJ1-1	TRBV3-1	TGTGCCAGCACTTCAACAGGGGTCACTGAAGCTTTCTTT	CASTSTGVTEAFF
few	NA	TRBJ2-2	TRBV29-1	TGCAGCGGCGCGGACCCGAACACCGGGGAGCTGTTTTTT	CSGADPNTGELFF
few	NA	TRBJ2-1	TRBV5-1	TGCGCCAGCAGCTTCACCTCCGGGGAGCAGTTCTTC	CASSFTSGEQFF
many	NA	TRBJ2-7	TRBV15	TGTGCCACCAGCAGACAAGGACTTCTTTACGAGCAGTACTTC	CATSRQGLLYEQYF
many	NA	TRBJ1-6	TRBV4-2	TGTGCCAGCAGCCAAGATGCCACACCTTCTAATTCACCCCTCCACTTT	CASSQDATPSNSPLHF
few	TRBD2	TRBJ2-1	TRBV6-1	TGTGCCAGCTTCCCCTTGGCTAGCGGAGTTTACAATGAGCAGTTCTTC	CASFPLASGVYNEQFF
NA	NA	TRBJ2-3	TRBV6-1	TGTGCCAGCAGTCCTCCGGGAGATTACACAGATACGCAGTATTTT	CASSPPGDYTDTQYF
few	TRBD2	TRBJ2-5	TRBV7-9	TGTGCCAGCAGCCCACCCCGGGAGGGCCAAGAGACCCAGTACTTC	CASSPPREGQETQYF
NA	TRBD2	TRBJ2-7	TRBV7-2	TGTGCCAGCAGCCCCGGGGGGGGAAACTCCTACGAGCAGTACTTC	CASSPGGGNSYEQYF
NA	TRBD2	TRBJ2-1	TRBV11-3	TGTGCCAGCAGCCGCGAGGGGACTAGCGGTGTCAATGAGCAGTTCTTC	CASSREGTSGVNEQFF
many	TRBD2	TRBJ2-3	TRBV3-1	TGTGCCAGCAGCCAAGTCCTAGCGGGGGGCACAGATACGCAGTATTTT	CASSQVLAGGTDTQYF
NA	TRBD2	TRBJ2-1	TRBV5-6	TGTGCCGTTCGGACTAGCGGGAGGGATTCTGAGCAGTTCTTC	CAVRTSGRDSEQFF
NA	NA	TRBJ2-3	TRBV4-2	TGTGCCAGCAGCCCTTCAGGACAGTCCGAAACGCAGTATTTT	CASSPSGQSETQYF
few	NA	TRBJ1-4	TRBV9	TGTGCCAGCAGCACAGGACGGCCTGCAACTAATGAAAAACTGTTTTTT	CASSTGRPATNEKLFF
many	TRBD1	TRBJ2-1	TRBV5-1	TGCGCCAGCAGCGTGGACAGGGATGAGCAGTTCTTC	CASSVDRDEQFF
NA	NA	TRBJ1-4	TRBV7-2	TGTGCCAGCAGCTTATTCGGGGGCGTAGGGGAAAAACTGTTTTTT	CASSLFGGVGEKLFF
NA	NA	TRBJ2-3	TRBV4-3	TGCGCCGGCAGCCAAGATATTGAAGATACGCAGTATTTT	CAGSQDIEDTQYF
many	TRBD2	TRBJ2-4	TRBV28	TGTGCCAGCAGTGTTAGCGGGAATGGGGCCAAAAACATTCAGTACTTC	CASSVSGNGAKNIQYF
many	NA	TRBJ2-3	TRBV5-1	TGCGCCAGCAGCTTGAGTAGGAGGGCAGATACGCAGTATTTT	CASSLSRRADTQYF
NA	NA	TRBJ2-7	TRBV29-1	TGCAGCGTTTACAGTTCCTACGAGCAGTACTTC	CSVYSSYEQYF
few	TRBD2	TRBJ2-5	TRBV7-8	TGTGCCAGCAGCTTCCCGGCGGGGGGCCCTCAAGAGACCCAGTACTTC	CASSFPAGGPQETQYF
NA	TRBD1	TRBJ2-7	TRBV6-5	TGTGCCAGCAGTTACTCAGGGGACAGGGACATCCGGGGGTACTTC	CASSYSGDRDIRGYF
NA	NA	TRBJ2-5	TRBV3-1	TGTGCCAGCAGCCAAGAAAGGGCGAAAGAGGAGACCCAGTACTTC	CASSQERAKEETQYF
many	NA	TRBJ1-1	TRBV5-1	TGCGCCAGCAGCTCCGCGACCTGGGCGAACACTGAAGCTTTCTTT	CASSSATWANTEAFF
NA	NA	TRBJ2-4	TRBV3-1	TGTGCCAGCAGCCTGACTGAAAAAAACATTCAGTACTTC	CASSLTEKNIQYF
many	TRBD1	TRBJ2-7	TRBV29-1	TGCAGCGTCGACCGACAGGGGACCTACGAGCAGTACTTC	CSVDRQGTYEQYF
many	TRBD2	TRBJ2-1	TRBV7-9	TGTGCCAGCAGGGTCCTCACTAGCGGGCGGTACAATGAGCAGTTCTTC	CASRVLTSGRYNEQFF
NA	TRBD2	TRBJ2-5	TRBV7-3	TGTGCCAGCAGCTTCCGCGGGGGGCCCTCCGAGACCCAGTACTTC	CASSFRGGPSETQYF
NA	NA	TRBJ2-1	TRBV21-1	TGTGCCAGCAGCAAAGATAGCCGAAGCTCCTACAATGAGCAGTTCTTC	CASSKDSRSSYNEQFF
few	NA	TRBJ1-4	TRBV4-1	TGCGCCAGCAGCCGCCCGGGGAGATTGGAAAAACTGTTTTTT	CASSRPGRLEKLFF
NA	TRBD1	TRBJ1-5	TRBV9	TGTGCCAGCAGCACGGTAGCTAGTGGACAGGGGAGGCCCCTAAGCAATCAGCCCCAGCATTTT	CASSTVASGQGRPLSNQPQHF
NA	NA	TRBJ2-7	TRBV4-1	TGCGCCAGCAGCCCAGATCTTTCCCTTGGTTCCTACGAGCAGTACTTC	CASSPDLSLGSYEQYF
few	TRBD1	TRBJ2-1	TRBV5-1	TGCGCCAGCCAGACAGGGGTGCTGAGTAATGAGCAGTTCTTC	CASQTGVLSNEQFF
NA	TRBD1	TRBJ1-1	TRBV7-9	TGTGCCAGCAGCTTATGGCGACAGGGTAACACTGAAGCTTTCTTT	CASSLWRQGNTEAFF
few	TRBD2	TRBJ2-1	TRBV6-4	TGTGCCAGCAGTGACTCGATGGGTAGCGGGGCCCACAATGAGCAGTTCTTC	CASSDSMGSGAHNEQFF
many	NA	TRBJ2-1	TRBV29-1	TGCAGCGCTCCCAACTGGAACAATGAGCAGTTCTTC	CSAPNWNNEQFF
NA	TRBD2	TRBJ2-6	TRBV10-3	TGTGCCATCAGTGAGAGCGGGGCTGGGGCCAACGTCCTGACTTTC	CAISESGAGANVLTF
NA	NA	TRBJ1-1	TRBV6-2/TRBV6-3	TGTGCCAGCAGTAACAACCTGTTGAACACTGAAGCTTTCTTT	CASSNNLLNTEAFF
few	NA	TRBJ1-6	TRBV12-3/TRBV12-4	TGTGCCAGCAGTTTAGTGGCCTCTTCACCCCTCCACTTT	CASSLVASSPLHF
few	TRBD1	TRBJ2-7	TRBV5-1	TGCGCCAGCAGCTTGGCGACAGGGGCCGAGCAGTACTTC	CASSLATGAEQYF
few	TRBD1	TRBJ2-2	TRBV3-1	TGTGCCAGCAGCCCACGACAGGGTTGGGTCACCGGGGAGCTGTTTTTT	CASSPRQGWVTGELFF
NA	TRBD2	TRBJ2-1	TRBV20-1	TGCAGTGCTAGAAGAACTAGCGGGGGGGGCTCCTACAATGAGCAGTTCTTC	CSARRTSGGGSYNEQFF
many	TRBD2	TRBJ2-1	TRBV6-5	TGTGCCAGCAGTTACTCGAGTCCGCGGGAGGCAGGTGAGCAGTTCTTC	CASSYSSPREAGEQFF
many	NA	TRBJ1-1	TRBV5-1	TGCGCCAGCAGCATAACAGGGAACACTGAAGCTTTCTTT	CASSITGNTEAFF
NA	NA	TRBJ2-3	TRBV29-1	TGCAGCGTTACGGCAGTTACAGATACGCAGTATTTT	CSVTAVTDTQYF
many	NA	TRBJ2-2	TRBV12-3/TRBV12-4	TGTGCCAGCGGGAAAGACCTCAACACCGGGGAGCTGTTTTTT	CASGKDLNTGELFF
few	TRBD1	TRBJ2-7	TRBV4-2	TGTGCCAGCAGCCAAAACCGTTGGACAGGGGGTCTCGAGCAGTACTTC	CASSQNRWTGGLEQYF
NA	TRBD2	TRBJ2-3	TRBV3-1	TGTGCCAGCACCAAGCGGGGGGCTGATACGCAGTATTTT	CASTKRGADTQYF
NA	NA	TRBJ2-7	TRBV18	TGTGCCAGCTCGAACCGGGGTGAGGCGGGACGAGAGCAGTACTTC	CASSNRGEAGREQYF
NA	NA	TRBJ2-7	TRBV20-1	TGCAGTGCTAGGGGAAGGGCGGGGATATACGAGCAGTACTTC	CSARGRAGIYEQYF
NA	NA	TRBJ2-5	TRBV7-9	TGTGCCAGCACCCAATTTAAGACAGAAGGGGGTCCCCAGTACTTC	CASTQFKTEGGPQYF
few	NA	TRBJ1-3	TRBV28	TGTGCCAGCAGTCCCGACATCGACTCTGGAAACACCATATATTTT	CASSPDIDSGNTIYF
NA	NA	TRBJ2-7	TRBV4-2	TGTGCCAGCAGCCACCCGGACGGAACCTCCTACGAGCAGTACTTC	CASSHPDGTSYEQYF
few	NA	TRBJ2-5	TRBV18	TGTGCCAGCTCACCATTGCAGGACGGTAGGAAAGAGAGCCAGTACTTC	CASSPLQDGRKESQYF
few	NA	TRBJ2-3	TRBV2	TGTGCCAGCAGTGAGATTACCAGCACAGATACGCAGTATTTT	CASSEITSTDTQYF
few	TRBD2	TRBJ2-2	TRBV7-6	TGTGCCAGCAGCTTATACGAGACTAGCGGAGACGCGAACACCGGGGAGCTGTTTTTT	CASSLYETSGDANTGELFF
many	NA	TRBJ2-2	TRBV6-5	TGTGCCAGCAGTTATCAGATTCGGGCCGGGGAGCTGTTTTTT	CASSYQIRAGELFF
few	TRBD1	TRBJ2-7	TRBV4-3	TGCGCCAGCAGCCAAGATGCCTACAGGGGCGTCCGCGAGCAGTACTTC	CASSQDAYRGVREQYF